One sample yielded the 10 T cell receptor beta chains listed below, sequenced in a study of shared clonotypes between healthy human individuals. The method was immunoSEQ multiplex PCR; TCRdb's version includes in-frame clones alone and lacks a portion of them. The sample contains 900,000 to 1,200,000 clones, around three quarters of which appear only once. Input material: memory CD4+ T cells from PBMCs. Sample subset: CD45RA-negative fraction. These receptor sequences come from a man aged 18 to 30 in good health. Some clones in this sample may be carry-over from other donors' samples.

The chain recombines TRBV2 with TRBJ2-7; 7 nucleotides agree with TRBD1. This CDR3 comprises 19 residues. Trimming cost V 4 bases and J 3 bases; bases outside gene matches: 21. CDR1 is SNHLY and CDR2 is FYNNEI in the germline V gene. CDR3 nucleotide sequence: TGTGCCAGCAGTGGAAGGGGTTTGGGTAGACAGGGTGGTCTCTACGAGCAGTACTTC. Amino acid sequence: CASSGRGLGRQGGLYEQYF.

This chain uses TRBV6-1 with TRBJ2-7; D is possibly TRBD2 (5 bases). Per the germline V gene, CDR1 is MNHNS and CDR2 is SASEGT. The length of the CDR3 is 14 residues. Trimming removed 3 bases from V and 5 bases from J, with 14 bases in between. DNA for the CDR3: TGTGCCAGCAGTGAGCTCCTGATTAGCGACGAGCAGTACTTC. Protein product: CASSELLISDEQYF.

The chain links TRBV30 to TRBJ2-7; tentative D call: TRBD1 (5 bases). The V and J ends lost 2 bases and 7 bases respectively, with 12 bases between them. Per germline, CDR1 GTSNPN and CDR2 SVGIG (reference sequence). This CDR3 is built from 12 residues. The CDR3 nucleotides read TGTGCCTGGAGTTTGGCAGGGTGGGAGCAGTACTTC. It specifies CAWSLAGWEQYF.

This clone was observed a single time. The V and J genes are TRBV9 and TRBJ2-2; 13 bases map to TRBD2. The CDR3 covers 18 residues. With 4 bases clipped from V and 0 bases from J, the junction kept 6 bases outside the gene matches. Per the germline V gene, CDR1 is SGDLS and CDR2 is YYNGEE. The CDR3 protein is CASSPRLAGGPNTGELFF. The CDR3, as DNA: TGTGCCAGCAGCCCGAGACTAGCGGGAGGCCCGAACACCGGGGAGCTGTTTTTT.

The gene calls are TRBV7-9 and TRBJ2-3, with a possible D match to TRBD1 (5 bases). This CDR3 has 15 amino acids. V lost 2 bases, J lost 4 bases, and 13 bases lay in between. Germline CDR1 and CDR2: SEHNR and FQNEAQ (reference sequence). The CDR3 is CASSLLQGGADTQYF. CDR3 sequence (DNA): TGTGCCAGCAGCTTACTGCAGGGTGGGGCAGATACGCAGTATTTT.

V is TRBV28 and J is TRBJ1-2; 7 nucleotides align to TRBD1. This CDR3 is built from 15 residues. Germline CDR1 MDHEN, CDR2 SYDVKM. After removal of 4 bases from V and 7 bases from J, the junction contained 12 bases not matched to a gene. The CDR3 spells CASSSGTAGESGYTF. CDR3 in DNA: TGTGCCAGCAGTTCCGGGACAGCCGGGGAGAGTGGCTACACCTTC.

The table lists this clone with a count of one. V usage is TRBV28 and J usage is TRBJ2-7; 14 bases are shared with TRBD2. The CDR3 consists of 16 residues. The V gene's germline CDR1 is MDHEN and CDR2 SYDVKM. The V segment lost 8 bases and the J segment 2 bases; nucleotides outside the gene matches: 8. CDR3 in amino acids: CASRGTSGSGAYEQYF. In DNA form, the CDR3 reads TGTGCCAGCCGTGGGACTAGCGGGAGTGGGGCCTACGAGCAGTACTTC.

The CDR3 region has the DNA TGTGCCAGCAGTCCCTTCGGTGGGAGGGGCGGCCGCGAGCAGTACTTC. This encodes CASSPFGGRGGREQYF. The chain recombines TRBV28 with TRBJ2-7, with TRBD2 matching 7 bases. V lost 5 bases, J lost 6 bases, and 16 bases stayed unmatched. Germline V gene lookup returns CDR1 MDHEN and CDR2 SYDVKM. The CDR3 is 16 residues long.

The V call is TRBV7-9, the J call TRBJ2-3; TRBD2 matches at 9 bases. The CDR3 loop spans 12 amino acids. Germline CDR1 and CDR2: SEHNR and FQNEAQ (reference sequence). CDR3 sequence reads: CASGSHTDTQYF. In DNA form, the CDR3 reads TGTGCTAGCGGGAGTCACACAGATACGCAGTATTTT.

The rearrangement links TRBV5-1 to TRBJ2-7; TRBD1 or TRBD2 may be the D gene (6 bases each). The ends were cut back, 4 bases at V and 4 bases at J, with 24 bases in the middle. Germline CDR1 reads SGHRS; CDR2 reads YFSETQ. The CDR3 is made up of 17 amino acids. CDR3 in amino acids: CASSPTRGGGPRYEQYF. CDR3 sequence (DNA): TGCGCCAGCAGCCCAACACGAGGGGGAGGTCCTCGTTACGAGCAGTACTTC. The whole variable domain, filled in from reference TRBV5-1 and TRBJ2-7, reads KAGVTQTPRYLIKTRGQQVTLSCSPISGHRSVSWYQQTPGQGLQFLFEYFSETQRNKGNFPGRFSGRQFSNSRSEMNVSTLELGDSALYLCASSPTRGGGPRYEQYFGPGTRLTVT.